This TCR beta chain was retrieved from a study of T cell responses to AZD1222 COVID-19 vaccine (dated by TCRdb to the early 2020s). At the level of the whole study: Because spike-specific TCR depth and breadth did not differ between the two schedules, AZD1222 recipients who got a second dose at roughly 4 weeks were pooled with those who got a second dose at roughly 12 weeks. A total of approximately 230 trial participants underwent TCR sequencing, of whom some 210 received two doses of AZD1222 and some 26 received two doses of the MenACWY control vaccine. Trial participants were enrolled by age into subgroups of 18-55, 56-69 and 70-plus years, and approximately 150, 30 and 60 TCR-sequenced participants, respectively, were included in these subgroups.

Points the paper makes about the study in general: Epitopes outside the regions mutated in the B.1.351 and B.1.1.7 variants were reportedly recognized by nearly half of the unique spike-specific TCRs. CD4 TCRs associated with the vaccine covered the entire spike protein, and the dominant responses were in regions 160-218 and 743-854. No day 14 peak-response samples were available, so repertoires were characterized only after the peak T cell response. In the small 56-69-year group, the increase in depth fell short of significance, most likely because of low power. Spike-specific TCR breadth and depth rose significantly after two AZD1222 doses compared with day 0 and with MenACWY recipients. Participants were mostly white British, with more females than males. The authors suggested clonal diversity may have been underestimated. Conclusions about previously exposed vaccinees were limited because only six AZD1222 recipients were SARS-CoV-2 seropositive at baseline.

The label giving this sample's time point can be read as: baseline before first vaccination. Vaccinee samples were obtained from the UK trials COV001 and COV002, which included a single-blind randomized controlled phase 2/3 trial of AZD1222 (ChAdOx1 nCoV-19) in healthy adults. Trial participant PBMC samples were collected at day 0 and day 28 after the second dose for TCRbeta chain sequencing. The CDR3 goes from the cysteine to the phenylalanine over 13 residues. Solely the CDR3 DNA is kept, with 39 bases framed from the first base. The V end loses 4 bases and the J end loses 9 bases, and a stretch of 10 bases separates them. Taken from the germline V gene, the CDR1 and CDR2 loops are MNHEY and SVGEGT. The CDR3 regions of human TCRbeta chains were analyzed by immunosequencing. Processing in the source paper ran as follows. Repertoire TCRs were matched against a reference library of SARS-CoV-2-specific TCRs generated with the MIRA antigen-specificity platform. Breadth was defined as the fraction of unique TCRs that were SARS-CoV-2-associated, and depth was defined as the fraction of total T cells that were SARS-CoV-2-associated. Using the MIRA data, every spike-specific TCR was mapped to the spike region that the TCR reacted to and assigned to either a CD4 or a CD8 class. Log10-transformed breadth and depth values were compared by one-way ANOVA with Sidak's multiple comparisons tests. TCRdb carries this immuneACCESS record with in-frame sequences only. Its versions omit some clonotypes, under half of them owing to an unresolved V gene in the studies checked, with the rest unexplained. V, J and clone size derive from that table, while D and trimming were established from the DNA sequence. Recorded for this sample are approximately 100,000 clones; 90% of them occurred a single time. The ten largest make up about 1.5% of the sample.

With respect to this clone: The target of this receptor is not known. No base quality values were provided; no much bigger clone lies one nucleotide off.

The sequenced sample was peripheral blood, obtained on day 0 of AZD1222 vaccination. This chain is built from TRBV6-2 or TRBV6-3 and TRBJ1-6, with a tentative D gene TRBD1 over 6 matching bases. The receptor was isolated from an adult in good health. This receptor has the CDR3 CASSWRGGSPLHF. The nucleotides are TGTGCCAGCAGTTGGAGAGGGGGTTCACCCCTCCACTTT.